A single sample gave rise to the 18 T cell receptor beta chains below, sequenced in a study of cytomegalovirus exposure and HLA in healthy donors. 13 Jbeta primers and 60 Vbeta primers were used for the PCR. Profiled with immunoSEQ multiplex PCR; TCRdb holds only in-frame clones, not every one. The data contain about 120,000 clones, around three quarters of them singletons. Sequencing was done on a sample of PBMCs. These receptors were collected from a human donor in good health.

The table lists this clone with a few counts. The chain couples TRBV9 to TRBJ1-6; 7 nucleotides match TRBD1. The CDR3 consists of 15 residues. The ends lost 4 bases at V and 10 bases at J; junction bases unmatched: 11. The germline V gene has CDR1 SGDLS and CDR2 YYNGEE. CDR3 sequence (DNA): TGTGCCAGCAGCCCGAGAAGGGGGCTAGAATCACCCCTCCACTTT. It translates to CASSPRRGLESPLHF.

The V and J genes are TRBV5-1 and TRBJ1-1, with D tentatively TRBD1 (6 bases). The CDR3 is 14 residues long. The V and J ends lost 8 bases and 2 bases respectively, with 16 bases between them. Per the germline V gene, CDR1 is SGHRS and CDR2 is YFSETQ. The CDR3 region is CASHTGQYNTEAFF. The CDR3 coding sequence is TGCGCCAGTCATACAGGACAGTACAACACTGAAGCTTTCTTT.

The chain links TRBV27 to TRBJ2-3, with TRBD1 as a possible D gene (6 bases). V lost 5 bases and J 0 bases, leaving 21 bases between the germline ends. The germline V gene encodes CDR1 MNHEY and CDR2 SMNVEV (reference sequence). CDR3 length: 18 amino acids. DNA for the CDR3: TGTGCCAGCAGTCGTATCACTGGGGGCGGCCCTAGCACAGATACGCAGTATTTT. Translated: CASSRITGGGPSTDTQYF.

This sequence joins TRBV9 and TRBJ1-5, with a tentative D call TRBD1 (6 bases). V was shortened by 4 bases and J by 5 bases, with 10 bases between the two germline ends. CDR3 length equals 13 residues. Germline V lookup: CDR1 SGDLS, CDR2 YYNGEE. The CDR3 here is CASSFGGDQPQHF. CDR3 DNA sequence: TGTGCCAGCAGCTTTGGGGGCGATCAGCCCCAGCATTTT.

This chain links TRBV27 with TRBJ2-7; 7 nucleotides agree with TRBD1. Per the germline V gene, CDR1 is MNHEY and CDR2 is SMNVEV (reference sequence). The CDR3 runs to 14 residues. V lost 3 bases to trimming and J lost 4 bases; unmatched junction nucleotides: 6. The CDR3 region has the DNA TGTGCCAGCAGTTTCCAGGGGGTACCGTACGAGCAGTACTTC. Amino acids: CASSFQGVPYEQYF.

V is TRBV10-3 and J is TRBJ1-5; 8 bases line up with TRBD1. Losses at the gene ends were 3 bases for V and 5 bases for J; bases not matched to a gene: 6. Germline V gene lookup returns CDR1 ENHRY and CDR2 SYGVKD. CDR3 length: 15 residues. In DNA form, the CDR3 reads TGTGCCATCAGTGAAGTGGGGACAGGATATCAGCCCCAGCATTTT. As protein: CAISEVGTGYQPQHF.

CDR3: CASTQGTLAGGETQYF. For the CDR3, the DNA is TGTGCCAGCACCCAGGGTACACTAGCGGGGGGAGAGACCCAGTACTTC. The chain links TRBV11-2 to TRBJ2-5, with 12 bases fitting TRBD2. The germline V gene has CDR1 SGHAT and CDR2 FQNNGV. Trimming took 7 bases from V and 4 from J; bases not matched to a gene: 10. The CDR3 covers 16 residues.

This clone was recorded once. V gene TRBV29-1 combines with J gene TRBJ1-4; no definite D call. V was trimmed by 2 bases and J by 3 bases, leaving 7 bases between them. The germline V gene encodes CDR1 SQVTM and CDR2 ANQGSEA. The CDR3 is made up of 13 amino acids. The CDR3 DNA reads as TGCAGCGTTGAATCGGGTTCTAATGAAAAACTGTTTTTT. Translating gives CSVESGSNEKLFF.

This clone occurred a few times. This chain uses TRBV2 with TRBJ2-7; 10 positions match TRBD2. This CDR3 has 17 amino acids. The germline CDR1 and CDR2 sequences are SNHLY and FYNNEI. The V and J ends lost 4 bases and 1 base, in that order; junction bases with no gene match: 10. The CDR3 nucleotides read TGTGCCAGCAGTGTACTAGCGGGGAGCCGGAAGTCCTACGAGCAGTACTTC. This codes for CASSVLAGSRKSYEQYF. Based on the CDR3 plus reference TRBV2 and TRBJ2-7, the full variable domain is EPEVTQTPSHQVTQMGQEVILRCVPISNHLYFYWYRQILGQKVEFLVSFYNNEISEKSEIFDDQFSVERPDGSNFTLKIRSTKLEDSAMYFCASSVLAGSRKSYEQYFGPGTRLTVT.

The J gene is TRBJ2-5, the V gene TRBV11-2, with TRBD1 as a possible D gene (5 bases). The CDR3 consists of 14 residues. Germline CDR1 and CDR2: SGHAT and FQNNGV. V lost 6 bases and J lost 5, with 16 bases in between. CDR3 in DNA: TGTGCCAGCAGTTCCCCAGGGTCCCGTGAGACCCAGTACTTC. This codes for CASSSPGSRETQYF.

In DNA form, the CDR3 reads TGCGCCAGCAGCCTCGGGACTTCCAGGACCTACGAGCAGTACTTC. This sequence encodes CASSLGTSRTYEQYF. The chain carries TRBV4-3 and TRBJ2-7; tentatively, D is TRBD2 (6 bases). The CDR3 contains 15 residues. Looked up from germline, CDR1 is LGHNA and CDR2 is YSLEER. Deletions cut 4 bases from V and 2 bases from J, with 15 bases between.

This chain links TRBV30 with TRBJ1-5, with no clear D. This CDR3 region has 14 residues. Germline CDR1 GTSNPN, CDR2 SVGIG (reference sequence). V lost 2 bases and J lost 3, with 11 bases in between. The CDR3 sequence: CAWSPKTANQPQHF. CDR3 DNA sequence: TGTGCCTGGAGTCCTAAGACTGCCAATCAGCCCCAGCATTTT.

This chain joins TRBV5-1 and TRBJ1-1; the match to TRBD1 covers 10 bases. The CDR3 sequence is 14 residues long. The junction had 7 bases not matched to a gene; V was cut back by 7 bases and J by 4 bases. CDR1 is SGHRS and CDR2 is YFSETQ in the germline V gene. CDR3 coding DNA: TGCGCCAGCGACGACAGGGGGCAGGGCACTGAAGCTTTCTTT. It translates to CASDDRGQGTEAFF.

The chain recombines TRBV29-1 with TRBJ2-7; the match to TRBD2 covers 12 bases. Losses at the gene ends were 6 bases for V and 0 bases for J; bases not matched to a gene: 9. The germline V gene has CDR1 SQVTM and CDR2 ANQGSEA. This CDR3 region has 16 residues. The CDR3 protein is CSVATSGGVSSYEQYF. CDR3 in DNA: TGCAGCGTAGCGACTAGCGGGGGTGTTAGCTCCTACGAGCAGTACTTC.

The chain uses TRBV27 and TRBJ2-7; perhaps TRBD1 as D (6 bases). The end of the DNA fits TRBJ2-1 better, so the J call may be wrong. Germline V lookup: CDR1 MNHEY, CDR2 SMNVEV (reference sequence). The CDR3 consists of 13 residues. This chain's CDR3 is CASRATGHNEQFF. The CDR3 DNA reads TGTGCCAGCAGGGCGACAGGACACAATGAGCAGTTCTTC.

CDR3 amino acids: CASSLGGTSGREQYF. Here the CDR3 DNA reads TGTGCCAGCAGTCTAGGCGGGACTAGCGGGCGGGAGCAGTACTTC. This rearrangement joins TRBV6-5 to TRBJ2-7, with 12 bases aligning to TRBD2. V lost 5 bases and J lost 7; bases outside the gene matches: 9. The germline gives CDR1 MNHEY, CDR2 SVGAGI. The length of the CDR3 is 15 residues.

V is TRBV5-1 and J is TRBJ2-5; D is possibly TRBD2 (6 bases). V lost 0 bases and J lost 1, with 13 bases in between. The CDR3 is made up of 16 amino acids. Germline V lookup: CDR1 SGHRS, CDR2 YFSETQ. In nucleotides, the CDR3 is TGCGCCAGCAGCTTGGGAGCGGGTTTGGGCCAAGAGACCCAGTACTTC. It codes for CASSLGAGLGQETQYF.

The chain links TRBV19 to TRBJ2-5; D is perhaps TRBD1 (5 bases). The germline V gene encodes CDR1 LNHDA and CDR2 SQIVND (reference sequence). Trimming removed 4 bases at V and 4 bases at J, with 16 bases between. The CDR3 has 15 amino acids. As DNA, the CDR3 is TGTGCCAGTAGTAAGGGCGGAAGGCAGGGAGAGACCCAGTACTTC. Translation: CASSKGGRQGETQYF. Using reference TRBV19 and TRBJ2-5 for the parts outside the CDR3, the full variable domain is DGGITQSPKYLFRKEGQNVTLSCEQNLNHDAMYWYRQDPGQGLRLIYYSQIVNDFQKGDIAEGYSVSREKKESFPLTVTSAQKNPTAFYLCASSKGGRQGETQYFGPGTRLLVL.